Listed here are 16 T cell receptor beta chains from one sample, sequenced in a study of blood T cells in healthy people across ages. Alongside a J-beta primer mix, a sample-barcoded 5' primer served in a second PCR lasting about 7 to 12 cycles. TCRdb called the 5' RACE reads again in MiXCR, with one record for every CDR3 protein. The data show 780,000 or so distinct CDR3 sequences, about 61% seen once. What was sequenced was blood. The receptors come from a man aged 40-49 years in good health.

The gene calls are TRBV3-1 and TRBJ1-2; D perhaps matches TRBD1 (6 bases). The CDR3 consists of 18 residues. CDR1 LGHDT and CDR2 YNNKEL come from the germline V gene (reference sequence). Trimming removed 4 bases at V and 2 bases at J, with 23 bases between. The CDR3 here is CASSRSGRGGPVNYGYTF. In nucleotides, the CDR3 is TGTGCCAGCAGCCGCAGTGGCCGCGGGGGGCCTGTGAACTATGGCTACACCTTC.

J is TRBJ1-5 and V is TRBV18, with TRBD1 as a possible D gene (5 bases). There are 15 residues in the CDR3. Germline V gene data show CDR1 as KGHSH and CDR2 as LQKENI. V shed 6 bases and J shed 4 bases, with 16 bases lying between them. The CDR3 protein is CASSRTNQVNQPQHF. The DNA of the CDR3 is TGTGCCAGCTCCCGGACAAATCAAGTAAATCAGCCCCAGCATTTT.

The V call is TRBV5-1, the J call TRBJ1-1, with D unclear. Deletions cut 0 bases from V and 7 bases from J, with 19 bases between. This CDR3 is 16 amino acids long. Germline V gene sequence: CDR1 SGHRS, CDR2 YFSETQ. The CDR3 region is CASSLGGGLAVNEAFF. Written as DNA, the CDR3 is TGCGCCAGCAGCTTGGGGGGAGGGTTAGCGGTGAATGAAGCTTTCTTT.

The sample holds a few counts of this clonotype. The chain joins TRBV20-1 to TRBJ1-1; possibly TRBD1 for D (6 bases). The CDR3 is 14 amino acids. The V gene lost 6 bases and the J gene lost 4 bases, with 18 bases spanning the gap. Germline CDR1 and CDR2: DFQATT and SNEGSKA (reference sequence). The CDR3: CSAIRSGGITEAFF. DNA of the CDR3: TGCAGTGCAATAAGGTCGGGGGGCATCACTGAAGCTTTCTTT.

This clonotype was seen once. The chain links TRBV18 to TRBJ2-3; 7 bases map to TRBD1. Germline-derived CDR1 and CDR2 are KGHSH and LQKENI. CDR3 length: 16 amino acids. V lost 3 bases to trimming and J lost 0 bases; unmatched junction nucleotides: 6. The CDR3 DNA is TGTGCCAGCTCACCTTGGGACAGCTTTAGCACAGATACGCAGTATTTT. This codes for CASSPWDSFSTDTQYF. Together with reference TRBV18 and TRBJ2-3, the CDR3 gives the full variable domain: NAGVMQNPRHLVRRRGQEARLRCSPMKGHSHVYWYRQLPEEGLKFMVYLQKENIIDESGMPKERFSAEFPKEGPSILRIQQVVRGDSAAYFCASSPWDSFSTDTQYFGPGTRLTVL.

This clonotype came up a few times. This sequence joins TRBV5-1 and TRBJ2-6, with 7 bases fitting TRBD1. V gave up 4 bases and J gave up 0 bases; unmatched junction bases: 13. Germline V gives CDR1 SGHRS, CDR2 YFSETQ. This CDR3 is 19 amino acids long. CDR3 DNA sequence: TGCGCCAGCAGCCCCAGGACAGGTCGAGGGCTCTCTGGGGCCAACGTCCTGACTTTC. Encoded protein: CASSPRTGRGLSGANVLTF.

CDR3 bases: TGTGCCAGCAGCAAGGATCCGGTTTCGGGGAGCACAGATACGCAGTATTTT. It yields the protein CASSKDPVSGSTDTQYF. The chain links TRBV3-1 to TRBJ2-3; D is possibly TRBD2 (5 bases). The CDR3 contains 17 residues. Trimming pared 5 bases from V and 0 bases from J, leaving 18 bases between. Germline V gives CDR1 LGHDT, CDR2 YNNKEL (reference sequence).

The V gene is TRBV10-3, the J gene TRBJ2-3; 7 bases map to TRBD2. Germline V CDR1 and CDR2: ENHRY, SYGVKD. The CDR3 length is 14 residues. V was pared by 4 bases and J by 6 bases, with 7 bases of the junction left unmatched. CDR3 protein: CAISAGTTPDTQYF. The CDR3, as DNA: TGTGCCATCAGTGCCGGGACTACTCCCGATACGCAGTATTTT.

This clonotype was seen more than once but under ten times. V gene TRBV29-1 combines with J gene TRBJ2-3, with D possibly matching TRBD1 (5 bases). V gave up 5 bases and J gave up 0 bases, with 15 bases separating them. CDR1 is SQVTM and CDR2 is ANQGSEA in the germline V gene. This CDR3 contains 15 residues. This CDR3 is CSVHDRKTSTDTQYF. CDR3 coding DNA: TGCAGCGTTCACGACAGAAAAACTAGCACAGATACGCAGTATTTT.

Comments on this clonotype: The junction does not match germline at one end; this may be a read error. The chain is built from TRBV27 and TRBJ1-2, with D tentatively TRBD1 (5 bases). The CDR3 is 14 residues long. Germline V gene data show CDR1 as MNHEY and CDR2 as SMNVEV (reference sequence). CDR3 region: CASGLASGYYGYTF. In nucleotides, the CDR3 is TGTGCCAGCGGTTTAGCCTCAGGGTACTATGGCTACACCTTC.

This sequence joins TRBV20-1 and TRBJ2-4, with 7 bases aligning to TRBD2. CDR1 DFQATT and CDR2 SNEGSKA come from the germline V gene (reference sequence). The CDR3 runs to 12 residues. After removal of 4 bases from V and 8 bases from J, the junction contained 5 bases not matched to a gene. CDR3 sequence: CSANEREDIQYF. CDR3 in DNA: TGCAGTGCTAACGAGCGGGAAGACATTCAGTACTTC.

This chain links TRBV5-1 with TRBJ2-1; 13 bases align to TRBD2. The CDR3 spans 19 residues. Germline-derived CDR1 and CDR2 are SGHRS and YFSETQ. With 4 bases clipped from V and 0 bases from J, the junction kept 10 bases outside the gene matches. CDR3 DNA sequence: TGCGCCAGCAGCCCAAAGGGACTAGCGGGGTCGAGCTCCTACAATGAGCAGTTCTTC. This encodes CASSPKGLAGSSSYNEQFF. Looking up the rest from reference TRBV5-1 and TRBJ2-1 gives the full variable domain: KAGVTQTPRYLIKTRGQQVTLSCSPISGHRSVSWYQQTPGQGLQFLFEYFSETQRNKGNFPGRFSGRQFSNSRSEMNVSTLELGDSALYLCASSPKGLAGSSSYNEQFFGPGTRLTVL.

This chain connects TRBV7-2 to TRBJ2-5, with D possibly being TRBD1 or TRBD2 (6 bases each). CDR3 length: 15 residues. Trimming pared 1 base from V and 11 bases from J, leaving 20 bases between. The germline CDR1 and CDR2 sequences are SGHTA and FQGNSA. The DNA of the CDR3 is TGTGCCAGCAGCTTAGTTGGAGGGGGGTCTAGGATTCAGTACTTC. Translated, it gives CASSLVGGGSRIQYF.

The chain joins TRBV7-8 to TRBJ1-3, with D tentatively TRBD1 (6 bases). Germline lookup yields CDR1 SGHVS and CDR2 FQNEAQ. V was shortened by 5 bases and J by 4 bases, with 18 bases between the two germline ends. CDR3 size: 16 residues. The DNA of the CDR3 is TGTGCCAGCAGCGCGACCAGGGGAAGCTGGGGAAACACCATATATTTT. Translated, it gives CASSATRGSWGNTIYF.

The rearrangement links TRBV29-1 to TRBJ1-2, with TRBD1 matching over 7 bases. Germline-derived CDR1 and CDR2 are SQVTM and ANQGSEA. The CDR3 covers 11 residues. V was clipped by 6 bases and J by 3 bases; unmatched bases: 1. CDR3 in DNA: TGCAGCGTCACAGGGGACTATGGCTACACCTTC. This codes for CSVTGDYGYTF.

This clonotype was detected only a few times. The chain joins TRBV5-1 to TRBJ1-2; D gene ambiguous. The V end was cut by 1 base, the J end by 5 bases, with 12 bases between. This CDR3 contains 14 residues. Germline assignment: CDR1 SGHRS and CDR2 YFSETQ. The CDR3 here is CASSLSQPVYGYTF. As DNA, the CDR3 is TGCGCCAGCAGCTTGTCACAGCCTGTTTATGGCTACACCTTC.